Following are 9 T cell receptor beta chains from one sample sequenced in a study of cytomegalovirus exposure and HLA in healthy donors. The data were produced by immunoSEQ multiplex PCR, yet TCRdb's version contains in-frame clones alone and is incomplete. The sample carries approximately 200,000 clones, 80% to 85% recorded once. Sequencing input: PBMCs. These receptors were collected from a woman in her twenties or thirties in good health and CMV-seronegative.

Written as DNA, the CDR3 is TGTGCCAGCTCCCTCGGAGAAGCTGAAAAACTGTTTTTT. Encoded protein: CASSLGEAEKLFF. The J gene is TRBJ1-4, the V gene TRBV18; no firm D call. The CDR3 consists of 13 residues. The germline gives CDR1 KGHSH, CDR2 LQKENI. V gave up 6 bases and J gave up 7 bases, with 12 bases separating them. Full variable domain (rest looked up from reference TRBV18 and TRBJ1-4): NAGVMQNPRHLVRRRGQEARLRCSPMKGHSHVYWYRQLPEEGLKFMVYLQKENIIDESGMPKERFSAEFPKEGPSILRIQQVVRGDSAAYFCASSLGEAEKLFFGSGTQLSVL.

The rearrangement joins TRBV7-6 to TRBJ2-4, with TRBD2 identical over 7 bases. The CDR3 sequence is 15 residues long. The J segment lost 7 bases and the V segment lost 6 bases, leaving 12 bases of the junction unmatched. Germline V lookup: CDR1 SGHVS, CDR2 FNYEAQ. This chain's CDR3 is CASSLGPGGWNIQYF. CDR3 DNA sequence: TGTGCCAGCAGTCTAGGCCCGGGGGGATGGAACATTCAGTACTTC.

The genes are TRBV10-3 and TRBJ1-1; 10 bases fit TRBD1. V was pared by 6 bases and J by 1 base, with 5 bases of the junction left unmatched. Germline V gives CDR1 ENHRY, CDR2 SYGVKD. The CDR3 is made up of 15 amino acids. The CDR3 is CAIRGDRGPNTEAFF. CDR3 nucleotides: TGTGCCATCAGAGGGGACAGGGGACCGAACACTGAAGCTTTCTTT.

The V gene is TRBV9, the J gene TRBJ2-2, with D tentatively TRBD2 (6 bases). The CDR3 extends over 16 amino acids. V dropped 0 bases and J dropped 5 bases, with 14 bases sitting between them. Per germline, CDR1 SGDLS and CDR2 YYNGEE. The chain's CDR3 is CASSVDGGIGTGELFF. The CDR3 DNA reads as TGTGCCAGCAGCGTAGATGGGGGGATCGGGACCGGGGAGCTGTTTTTT.

V and J are TRBV9 and TRBJ2-1, with D hard to call. CDR1 is SGDLS, CDR2 YYNGEE, per germline. The CDR3 covers 14 residues. V was shortened by 0 bases and J by 5 bases, with 9 bases between the two germline ends. In nucleotides, the CDR3 is TGTGCCAGCAGCGTAGTAAGTCCGGACAATGAGCAGTTCTTC. Encoded protein: CASSVVSPDNEQFF.

The V call is TRBV29-1, the J call TRBJ2-2; 9 bases align to TRBD1. Germline values: CDR1 SQVTM, CDR2 ANQGSEA. The J segment lost 4 bases and the V segment lost 7 bases, leaving 4 bases of the junction unmatched. The CDR3 has 13 residues. The CDR3, as DNA: TGCAGCGCCGGGACAGGGTTCACCGGGGAGCTGTTTTTT. Its protein product is CSAGTGFTGELFF.

V usage is TRBV19 and J usage is TRBJ1-5; the match to TRBD1 covers 7 bases. V lost 7 bases, J lost 0 bases, and 9 bases stayed unmatched. The CDR3 spans 16 residues. CDR1 and CDR2 (germline): LNHDA, SQIVND (reference sequence). Written as DNA, the CDR3 is TGTGCCAGTACCCCTCGGACAGGAGATAGCAATCAGCCCCAGCATTTT. This sequence encodes CASTPRTGDSNQPQHF.

The gene calls are TRBV27 and TRBJ2-7; 9 bases fit TRBD1. Germline V gives CDR1 MNHEY, CDR2 SMNVEV (reference sequence). The CDR3 is 14 amino acids. The trim removed 5 bases at V and 5 bases at J, leaving 7 bases unmatched. This CDR3 is CASSPGQGFHEQYF. The CDR3 region has the DNA TGTGCCAGCAGTCCGGGACAGGGATTTCACGAGCAGTACTTC.

V gene TRBV11-2 combines with J gene TRBJ1-5; unclear D gene. The germline CDR1 and CDR2 sequences are SGHAT and FQNNGV. The CDR3 is 15 residues long. Deletions cut 1 base from V and 6 bases from J, with 13 bases between. The CDR3 spells CASSLGHQLGQPQHF. CDR3 sequence (DNA): TGTGCCAGCAGCTTAGGACACCAGCTGGGTCAGCCCCAGCATTTT.